This T cell receptor beta chain emerged from a study of cytomegalovirus exposure and HLA in healthy donors. Findings and limits, study-wide: A few of the chains that were CMV-associated were confirmed in vitro to be specific for CMV antigens. 150 to 200 TCR beta chains were listed as cytomegalovirus-associated.

CDR3 length: 12 residues. With 1 base clipped from V and 11 bases from J, the junction kept 5 bases outside the gene matches. The germline CDR1 and CDR2 sequences are MGHRA and YSYEKL. The table came from immunoSEQ multiplex PCR; TCRdb's copy has only in-frame clones and leaves some out. The sample lists tens of thousands of clones, approximately 94% occurring once. In the case of this clone: What it binds is not known.

Sequencing was performed on PBMCs. The TCR originated in a young woman in good health and CMV-seropositive. The chain recombines TRBV4-1 with TRBJ2-7; 7 nucleotides agree with TRBD2. The CDR3 loop reads CASSQGAGEKYF. The DNA of the CDR3 is TGCGCCAGCAGCCAAGGGGCGGGAGAGAAGTACTTC.